The 20 T cell receptor beta chains in this list originate from one sample, sequenced in a study of T cells in Graves' hyperthyroidism and ophthalmopathy. Amplified TCR beta CDR3 regions derived from RNA transcripts. Using the HTBI primer set, a first-round RT-PCR was run on the TCR CDR3. TCRdb re-called the multiplex PCR reads with MiXCR, one entry per CDR3 protein. This repertoire shows about 540,000 distinct CDR3 sequences, just over 45% found once; its top ten account for just over 8%. Sequences were obtained from peripheral blood or thyroid tissue (not recorded which). These receptors all come from a woman aged 18-29 years with Graves' hyperthyroidism.

The V and J genes are TRBV12-3 or TRBV12-4 and TRBJ2-7; TRBD2 matches at 14 bases. This CDR3 has 15 residues. V dropped 2 bases and J dropped 5; count of bases not matched to a gene: 2. The CDR3: CASSLLGLAGDEQYF. The DNA of the CDR3 is TGTGCCAGCAGTTTACTGGGACTAGCGGGAGACGAGCAGTACTTC.

Of note for this clonotype: A junction end diverges from the germline sequence, so it may reflect a read error. V gene TRBV7-2 combines with J gene TRBJ2-7, with D tentatively TRBD2 (5 bases). The CDR3 is 14 amino acids. CDR1 SGHTA and CDR2 FQGNSA come from the germline V gene. Written as DNA, the CDR3 is TGTGCCAGCAGCTTATTAATGGAGGCCTACGGGCAGTACTTC. This codes for CASSLLMEAYGQYF.

This sequence joins TRBV20-1 and TRBJ2-6; D is undetermined. The V gene's germline CDR1 is DFQATT and CDR2 SNEGSKA (reference sequence). V dropped 6 bases and J dropped 0 bases, with 9 bases sitting between them. The CDR3 runs 14 residues. As DNA, the CDR3 is TGCAGTGCAGCCGAGTTCTCTGGGGCCAACGTCCTGACTTTC. This codes for CSAAEFSGANVLTF.

Notes on this clonotype: Since a much larger clone is just one base distant, this may be a read error. The chain recombines TRBV7-9 with TRBJ2-7, with TRBD1 matching 9 bases. Trimming at V came to 5 bases and at J to 5 bases, leaving 10 bases not matched to a gene. Germline V gene data show CDR1 as SEHNR and CDR2 as FQNEAQ (reference sequence). The CDR3 is 15 residues long. The CDR3 here is CASSGAGTGYNEQYF. The CDR3 nucleotides are TGTGCCAGCAGCGGAGCCGGGACAGGGTACAACGAGCAGTACTTC.

With respect to this clonotype: At one boundary the junction diverges from the germline segment, which might be a read error. The chain employs TRBV7-3 and TRBJ1-1, with D perhaps matching TRBD1 (5 bases). CDR1 SGHTA and CDR2 FQGTGA come from the germline V gene. The CDR3 is made up of 16 amino acids. CDR3 protein: CASSQGDGNMKTEAFF. CDR3 DNA: TGTGCCAGCAGCCAAGGGGACGGAAACATGAAGACTGAAGCTTTCTTT.

Of note for this clonotype: The junction shows a germline mismatch at one end, possibly a read error. The V and J genes are TRBV10-3 and TRBJ2-2, with 7 bases identical to TRBD1. The CDR3 length is 13 residues. The germline gives CDR1 ENHRY, CDR2 SYGVKD. CDR3 DNA sequence: TGTGCCAGCAGTGACAGGGTTACCGGGGAGCTGTTTTTT. Its protein is CASSDRVTGELFF.

This clonotype occurred many times. Here the CDR3 reads CAISESTYSGNTIYF. In nucleotides, the CDR3 is TGTGCCATCAGTGAGTCGACCTACTCTGGAAACACCATATATTTT. The chain joins TRBV10-3 to TRBJ1-3; D is unresolved. The CDR3 is 15 amino acids. The V gene lost 0 bases and the J gene lost 0 bases, with 6 bases spanning the gap. The germline gives CDR1 ENHRY, CDR2 SYGVKD.

V and J are TRBV10-3 and TRBJ2-6, with a tentative D call TRBD1 (6 bases). Germline V lookup: CDR1 ENHRY, CDR2 SYGVKD. V lost 10 bases and J lost 4, with 17 bases in between. The CDR3 loop spans 15 amino acids. CDR3 DNA sequence: TGTGCCAGCAAAGGACAGTCGAAAGGGGCCAACGTCCTGACTTTC. Its translation: CASKGQSKGANVLTF.

The chain couples TRBV24-1 to TRBJ1-2; a weak D match, TRBD1 (5 bases). Trimming pared 10 bases from V and 8 bases from J, leaving 16 bases between. The CDR3 sequence is 12 residues long. CDR1 and CDR2 from the germline V gene are KGHDR and SFDVKD. The CDR3, as DNA: TGTGCCACGGAGAGGGCAGGGAGCGGCTACACCTTC. This translates into CATERAGSGYTF.

The CDR3 sequence is CAWSVGRINEKLFF. The DNA for the CDR3 is TGTGCCTGGAGCGTTGGACGGATAAATGAAAAACTGTTTTTT. The V call is TRBV7-9, the J call TRBJ1-4; the D is unclear. Germline V gene data show CDR1 as SEHNR and CDR2 as FQNEAQ (reference sequence). Trimming took off 11 bases at V and 5 bases at J, with 18 bases between the two ends. This CDR3 comprises 14 residues.

The V call is TRBV7-8, the J call TRBJ2-7; unclear D gene. Deletions cut 6 bases from V and 4 bases from J, with 13 bases between. Germline V lookup: CDR1 SGHVS, CDR2 FQNEAQ. The CDR3 covers 13 residues. The CDR3 coding sequence is TGTGCCAGCAGTTACTTAGACGGGTACGAGCAGTACTTC. Encoded protein: CASSYLDGYEQYF. Combining the CDR3 with reference TRBV7-8 and TRBJ2-7 gives the whole variable domain GAGVSQSPRYKVAKRGQDVALRCDPISGHVSLFWYQQALGQGPEFLTYFQNEAQLDKSGLPSDRFFAERPEGSVSTLKIQRTQQEDSAVYLCASSYLDGYEQYFGPGTRLTVT.

In its sample, this clonotype was seen a few times. This sequence joins TRBV29-1 and TRBJ2-2; tentative D call: TRBD1 (6 bases). This CDR3 has 15 amino acids. V lost 0 bases and J lost 5, with 13 bases in between. The germline CDR1 and CDR2 sequences are SQVTM and ANQGSEA. CDR3 coding DNA: TGCAGCGTTGAAGATCCCTGGCAGGGGACCGGGGAGCTGTTTTTT. Protein sequence: CSVEDPWQGTGELFF.

The table lists this clonotype with many counts. The chain employs TRBV2 and TRBJ1-2; possibly TRBD1 for D (5 bases). V was cut by 3 bases and J by 7 bases, with 9 bases left in between. The CDR3 consists of 12 residues. The V gene's germline CDR1 is SNHLY and CDR2 FYNNEI. CDR3 sequence reads: CASSERDFGYTF. CDR3 nucleotide sequence: TGTGCCAGCAGTGAGCGGGACTTTGGCTACACCTTC.

The genes are TRBV7-9 and TRBJ2-7, with D possibly being TRBD1 (5 bases). The CDR3 length is 14 residues. Germline V gene data show CDR1 as SEHNR and CDR2 as FQNEAQ (reference sequence). V was clipped by 7 bases and J by 2 bases, with 15 bases between them. The CDR3 coding sequence is TGTGCCAGCACCCCCGAGGACACTACCTACGAGCAGTACTTC. Its protein product is CASTPEDTTYEQYF.

Concerning this clonotype itself: A much larger clone differs by one base, so this may be a read error. J is TRBJ2-5 and V is TRBV20-1; D not certain. V was trimmed by 7 bases and J by 1 base, leaving 4 bases between them. Per germline, CDR1 DFQATT and CDR2 SNEGSKA (reference sequence). The CDR3 is 10 residues long. CDR3 sequence (DNA): TGCAGTGAAGCCCAAGAGACCCAGTACTTC. Residues: CSEAQETQYF.

The chain combines TRBV25-1 with TRBJ1-2, with D uncertain. This CDR3 comprises 13 residues. V lost 2 bases and J lost 6, with 10 bases in between. The germline V gene encodes CDR1 MGHDK and CDR2 SYGVNS. The CDR3 reads CASSEVGANGYTF. In nucleotides, the CDR3 is TGTGCCAGCAGTGAAGTGGGAGCGAATGGCTACACCTTC.

Only a few counts were recorded for this clonotype. This sequence joins TRBV5-1 and TRBJ1-1; D is uncertain. The germline V gene encodes CDR1 SGHRS and CDR2 YFSETQ. There are 13 residues in the CDR3. V lost 0 bases and J lost 10, with 13 bases in between. The CDR3 sequence: CASSLASGRRAFF. Written as DNA, the CDR3 is TGCGCCAGCAGCTTGGCCTCTGGCAGACGAGCTTTCTTT.

Only a few counts were recorded for this clonotype. The chain links TRBV20-1 to TRBJ2-7; TRBD1 agrees at 7 bases. The V and J ends lost 5 bases and 5 bases, in that order; junction bases with no gene match: 9. CDR3 length equals 13 residues. Germline-derived CDR1 and CDR2 are DFQATT and SNEGSKA (reference sequence). For the CDR3, the DNA is TGCAGTGCTCGGCGACAGGGTAACGACGAGCAGTACTTC. Translated, it gives CSARRQGNDEQYF.

Comment on this clonotype: One base away lies a much larger clone, so this may be a sequencing read error. V usage is TRBV9 and J usage is TRBJ2-7; a weak D match, TRBD1 (6 bases). The CDR3 has 13 residues. Germline CDR1 reads SGDLS; CDR2 reads YYNGEE. CDR3 DNA sequence: TGTGCCAACAGCGTAGGACAGACCCACGAGCAGTACTTC. This gives the protein CANSVGQTHEQYF.

This clonotype has just one count. The rearrangement links TRBV12-3 or TRBV12-4 to TRBJ2-1; TRBD2 is a possible D gene (6 bases). The ends were cut back, 7 bases at V and 6 bases at J, with 19 bases in the middle. The CDR3 is 15 residues long. CDR3 amino acids: CASTAWVSEGNEQFF. The CDR3 DNA reads TGTGCCAGCACCGCGTGGGTCTCGGAGGGCAATGAGCAGTTCTTC.